This paragraph reports one T cell receptor beta chain. The CDR3 is 21 amino acids. Trimming stripped 0 bases from V and 0 bases from J, with 21 bases between. CDR1 is SGHTA, CDR2 FQGTGA, per germline. This sample was taken from a study of control samples from healthy donors and cancer patients. Profiled with immunoSEQ multiplex PCR; TCRdb holds only in-frame clones, not every one. The sample shows around 99,000 clones, around 89% of them seen only once. This TCR was recovered from a woman in her forties or fifties in good health. The V gene is TRBV7-3, the J gene TRBJ2-6; the D gene is possibly TRBD2 (5 bases). The sequencing input was blood. The CDR3 protein is CASSLTPSRVSTFSGANVLTF. DNA for the CDR3: TGTGCCAGCAGCTTAACTCCGTCGCGGGTCTCGACTTTCTCTGGGGCCAACGTCCTGACTTTC.